The 32 T cell receptor beta chains listed next were all sequenced from one sample in a study of cytomegalovirus exposure and HLA in healthy donors (TCRdb year 2017). The receptor library was made with the immunoSEQ multiplex PCR assay. The multiplex PCR relied on a mix of 60 forward primers for TCR Vbeta segments and 13 reverse primers for TCR Jbeta segments. The immuneACCESS repertoire file appears here via TCRdb, limited to in-frame rearrangements. These files lack a portion of the clones; in checked studies, under half of the deficit traces to unresolved V genes, and the cause of the others is not known. The sample records 250,000 to 350,000 clones, about 80% of which are singletons. More than 0.3% of the sample rests with the top ten. Sequenced input: PBMCs. The receptor set was obtained from a girl aged 2-15 years in good health and CMV-seronegative.

As concerns this clone: The germline gene is not matched at one end of the junction; a read error may be the cause. The rearrangement joins TRBV7-8 to TRBJ2-5; 12 positions agree with TRBD2. Germline V CDR1 and CDR2: SGHVS, FQNEAQ. The CDR3 contains 14 residues. As DNA, the CDR3 is TGTGCCAGCAGAAGGACTAGCGGGAAAGAGGCCCAGTACTTC. It codes for CASRRTSGKEAQYF.

The V call is TRBV11-1, the J call TRBJ1-1; D uncertain. Germline CDR1 SGHAT, CDR2 FQDESV (reference sequence). The length of the CDR3 is 15 residues. V was trimmed by 1 base and J by 0 bases, leaving 9 bases between them. The CDR3 region has the DNA TGTGCCAGCAGCTTAGTGCCAGGCATGAACACTGAAGCTTTCTTT. This translates into CASSLVPGMNTEAFF.

The chain employs TRBV4-1 and TRBJ1-3; D gene unclear. Per germline, CDR1 MGHRA and CDR2 YSYEKL. The CDR3 is made up of 14 amino acids. With 2 bases removed from V and 4 bases from J, the gap between germline ends came to 9 bases. The CDR3, as DNA: TGCGCCAGCAGCCAAATAGCACCAGGAAACACCATATATTTT. Translated, it gives CASSQIAPGNTIYF.

The rearrangement links TRBV6-5 to TRBJ2-1, with 11 bases that match TRBD1. V was clipped by 7 bases and J by 4 bases; unmatched bases: 6. The CDR3 length is 15 residues. Per germline, CDR1 MNHEY and CDR2 SVGAGI. The CDR3 nucleotides read TGTGCCAGCAAGTTGGGACAGGGGGTTTACAATGAGCAGTTCTTC. It translates to CASKLGQGVYNEQFF.

The chain carries TRBV4-1 and TRBJ2-7, with 9 bases identical to TRBD1. The junction had 13 bases not matched to a gene; V was cut back by 0 bases and J by 1 base. The CDR3 length is 19 residues. Per the germline V gene, CDR1 is MGHRA and CDR2 is YSYEKL. CDR3 region: CASSQDSSSGTGYSYEQYF. In DNA form, the CDR3 reads TGCGCCAGCAGCCAAGATTCCTCAAGCGGGACAGGGTATTCCTACGAGCAGTACTTC.

The V and J genes are TRBV5-1 and TRBJ1-2, with TRBD1 matching over 8 bases. V lost 4 bases, J lost 4 bases, and 6 bases stayed unmatched. CDR3 length: 14 residues. CDR1 SGHRS and CDR2 YFSETQ come from the germline V gene. CDR3 nucleotide sequence: TGCGCCAGCAGCCCGCAGGGGGCAGCCTATGGCTACACCTTC. It codes for CASSPQGAAYGYTF.

The rearrangement uses TRBV9 and TRBJ2-1; the D gene is possibly TRBD2 (7 bases). V was pared by 0 bases and J by 10 bases, with 14 bases between. Per germline, CDR1 SGDLS and CDR2 YYNGEE. The length of the CDR3 is 14 residues. CDR3 amino acids: CASSVDQGRGEQFF. For the CDR3, the DNA is TGTGCCAGCAGCGTAGATCAGGGGCGGGGGGAGCAGTTCTTC.

The chain uses TRBV7-3 and TRBJ1-1; D unclear. CDR3 length equals 15 residues. Deletions cut 0 bases from V and 3 bases from J, with 11 bases between. Germline values: CDR1 SGHTA, CDR2 FQGTGA. The CDR3 DNA follows: TGTGCCAGCAGCTTAACCGGGTTGAGGGACACTGAAGCTTTCTTT. The encoded protein is CASSLTGLRDTEAFF.

This clone was picked up one time. The chain combines TRBV29-1 with TRBJ1-5; the match to TRBD1 covers 9 bases. Losses at the gene ends were 6 bases for V and 2 bases for J; bases not matched to a gene: 2. Germline V gene data show CDR1 as SQVTM and CDR2 as ANQGSEA. The CDR3 spans 13 residues. The CDR3 spells CSVWTGGNQPQHF. As DNA, the CDR3 is TGCAGCGTGTGGACAGGGGGCAATCAGCCCCAGCATTTT.

The rearrangement links TRBV6-6 to TRBJ2-5; TRBD2 might be the D (5 bases). V was trimmed by 5 bases and J by 2 bases, leaving 12 bases between them. The CDR3 is 14 residues long. The V gene's germline CDR1 is MNHNY and CDR2 SVGAGI (reference sequence). In DNA form, the CDR3 reads TGTGCCAGCAGTCCCGGCGGGCCTCAAGAGACCCAGTACTTC. Protein sequence: CASSPGGPQETQYF.

The V and J genes are TRBV15 and TRBJ2-7; D might be TRBD1 (6 bases). Germline lookup yields CDR1 LNHNV and CDR2 YYDKDF (reference sequence). V shed 0 bases and J shed 0 bases, with 9 bases lying between them. There are 15 residues in the CDR3. CDR3 region: CATSRETGHSYEQYF. The CDR3 DNA sequence: TGTGCCACCAGCAGAGAGACGGGACACTCCTACGAGCAGTACTTC.

A note on this clone: Other DNA sequences of this sample code for an identical CDR3. The chain joins TRBV7-3 to TRBJ1-2; possible D gene TRBD1, 6 bases. This CDR3 has 14 amino acids. The germline V gene encodes CDR1 SGHTA and CDR2 FQGTGA. V lost 4 bases and J lost 4, with 13 bases in between. The chain's CDR3 is CASSSSRTAYGYTF. CDR3 DNA sequence: TGTGCCAGCAGCTCAAGCCGGACAGCCTATGGCTACACCTTC.

The rearrangement uses TRBV7-3 and TRBJ2-1, with D possibly TRBD2 on 6 matching bases. The CDR3 has 14 residues. The germline V and J ends were trimmed by 2 bases and 7 bases, with 12 bases remaining between them. Germline lookup yields CDR1 SGHTA and CDR2 FQGTGA. Here the CDR3 reads CASSLLTSRNEQFF. The CDR3 DNA sequence: TGTGCCAGCAGCTTACTAACTAGCAGGAATGAGCAGTTCTTC.

The chain combines TRBV6-1 with TRBJ1-5, with a possible D match to TRBD1 (5 bases). Germline CDR1 is MNHNS and CDR2 is SASEGT. V gave up 3 bases and J gave up 6 bases, with 15 bases separating them. The CDR3 totals 15 residues. CDR3 in amino acids: CASSDNQGFFQPQHF. CDR3 in DNA: TGTGCCAGCAGTGATAACCAGGGTTTTTTTCAGCCCCAGCATTTT.

This chain uses TRBV11-2 with TRBJ1-6; 11 positions match TRBD1. This CDR3 is 16 amino acids long. Unmatched junction bases numbered 5, after V lost 0 bases and J lost 10 bases. Germline V gene sequence: CDR1 SGHAT, CDR2 FQNNGV. DNA of the CDR3: TGTGCCAGCAGCTTAGATTTGGGACAGGGGGGCTCACCCCTCCACTTT. Amino acid sequence: CASSLDLGQGGSPLHF.

This chain uses TRBV29-1 with TRBJ2-1, with 10 bases fitting TRBD2. The CDR3 loop spans 14 amino acids. The V gene's germline CDR1 is SQVTM and CDR2 ANQGSEA. V lost 4 bases, J lost 8 bases, and 8 bases stayed unmatched. CDR3 sequence reads: CSVGLAGVIYEQFF. DNA of the CDR3: TGCAGCGTTGGGCTAGCGGGAGTTATCTATGAGCAGTTCTTC.

This clone was observed a handful of times. The V and J genes are TRBV30 and TRBJ1-2; TRBD1 matches at 8 bases. The CDR3 length is 14 residues. Per the germline V gene, CDR1 is GTSNPN and CDR2 is SVGIG (reference sequence). V trimming: 3 bases; J trimming: 6 bases; junction bases outside the gene matches: 9. The CDR3 reads CAWRKLDRDHGYTF. The CDR3 DNA reads TGTGCCTGGAGAAAATTGGACAGGGACCATGGCTACACCTTC.

The chain is built from TRBV10-3 and TRBJ2-1; D possibly corresponds to TRBD1 (6 bases). The CDR3 spans 15 residues. Germline V gene sequence: CDR1 ENHRY, CDR2 SYGVKD. Trimming shortened V by 0 bases and J by 7 bases, and 13 bases separated the two germline ends. This CDR3 is CAISESRGKVNEQFF. The CDR3 nucleotides read TGTGCCATCAGTGAGTCAAGGGGGAAAGTGAATGAGCAGTTCTTC.

This chain joins TRBV5-1 and TRBJ2-7; TRBD1 aligns across 7 bases. The trim removed 1 base at V and 4 bases at J, leaving 17 bases unmatched. CDR1 is SGHRS, CDR2 YFSETQ, per germline. The CDR3 is 18 residues long. The CDR3: CASSLLRQGGPNRYEQYF. The CDR3, as DNA: TGCGCCAGCAGCTTGCTAAGACAGGGTGGCCCGAATCGATACGAGCAGTACTTC.

The rearrangement joins TRBV6-5 to TRBJ1-4; the match to TRBD1 covers 8 bases. CDR3 size: 15 residues. V was clipped by 8 bases and J by 6 bases; unmatched bases: 11. Germline V gene lookup returns CDR1 MNHEY and CDR2 SVGAGI. CDR3 in DNA: TGTGCCAGCTCCAAGGGAGCAGGGGGCGATGAAAAACTGTTTTTT. Amino acid sequence: CASSKGAGGDEKLFF.

This chain links TRBV7-9 with TRBJ2-5, with a weak D call TRBD2 (5 bases). CDR1 and CDR2 from the germline V gene are SEHNR and FQNEAQ (reference sequence). CDR3 length equals 16 residues. Trimming removed 0 bases from V and 4 bases from J, with 15 bases in between. The CDR3 bases are TGTGCCAGCAGCTTAGCGCCGGAGGAGTCTCGAGAGACCCAGTACTTC. Its protein product is CASSLAPEESRETQYF.

The chain carries TRBV7-9 and TRBJ1-1; 7 nucleotides agree with TRBD1. The V gene end was trimmed by 6 bases and the J gene end by 1 base; junction bases not matched to a gene: 2. Per the germline V gene, CDR1 is SEHNR and CDR2 is FQNEAQ (reference sequence). This CDR3 has 13 amino acids. CDR3 sequence: CASRTGQNTEAFF. The CDR3 nucleotides read TGTGCCAGCAGGACAGGGCAGAACACTGAAGCTTTCTTT.

The chain is built from TRBV6-6 and TRBJ2-5, with 10 nucleotides matching TRBD2. The J call may be in error: the DNA end matches TRBJ2-7 better. This CDR3 has 14 amino acids. The germline gives CDR1 MNHNY, CDR2 SVGAGI (reference sequence). The CDR3 here is CASSLAGVTYEQYF. The CDR3 DNA reads TGTGCCAGCAGTCTAGCGGGAGTCACCTACGAGCAGTACTTC.

The rearrangement joins TRBV28 to TRBJ1-3; D not certain. With 6 bases removed from V and 11 bases from J, the gap between germline ends came to 8 bases. This CDR3 is built from 10 residues. Germline assignment: CDR1 MDHEN and CDR2 SYDVKM. CDR3 protein: CASSSNAIYF. DNA for the CDR3: TGTGCCAGCAGCAGTAACGCCATATATTTT.

In regard to this clone: At one boundary the junction diverges from the germline segment, which might be a read error. The chain is built from TRBV28 and TRBJ1-2, with D possibly being TRBD1 (6 bases). CDR3 length equals 14 residues. Germline CDR1 reads MDHEN; CDR2 reads SYDVKM. CDR3 loop: CVSSPGHSNYGYTF. CDR3 nucleotides: TGTGTCAGCAGCCCGGGACATTCTAACTATGGCTACACCTTC.

The chain combines TRBV7-2 with TRBJ2-4; 9 bases map to TRBD1. From germline, CDR1 is SGHTA and CDR2 FQGNSA. With V trimmed by 2 bases and J by 3 bases, 2 bases remained unmatched. The CDR3 spans 15 residues. The CDR3: CASSLMTGGKNIQYF. CDR3 sequence (DNA): TGTGCCAGCAGCTTAATGACAGGGGGCAAAAACATTCAGTACTTC.

The rearrangement joins TRBV5-8 to TRBJ2-7; TRBD2 matches at 7 bases. Per germline, CDR1 SGHTS and CDR2 YDEGEE. The CDR3 is made up of 13 amino acids. V lost 2 bases, J lost 6 bases, and 5 bases stayed unmatched. CDR3 protein: CASSLLAPSEQYF. The CDR3 DNA is TGTGCCAGCAGCTTACTAGCGCCAAGCGAGCAGTACTTC. The full variable domain, its missing parts supplied by reference TRBV5-8 and TRBJ2-7, is EAGVTQSPTHLIKTRGQQATLRCSPISGHTSVYWYQQALGLGLQFLLWYDEGEERNRGNFPPRFSGRQFPNYSSELNVNALELEDSALYLCASSLLAPSEQYFGPGTRLTVT.

The V gene is TRBV5-4, the J gene TRBJ2-7, with 13 positions matching TRBD2. This CDR3 comprises 17 residues. Germline V lookup: CDR1 SGHNT, CDR2 YYREEE (reference sequence). V lost 4 bases and J lost 3; bases outside the gene matches: 10. CDR3 sequence: CASSARLAGGRFYEQYF. For the CDR3, the DNA is TGTGCCAGCAGCGCCCGACTAGCGGGGGGTCGATTCTACGAGCAGTACTTC.

This sequence joins TRBV9 and TRBJ1-2; 7 nucleotides line up with TRBD1. CDR1 is SGDLS and CDR2 is YYNGEE in the germline V gene. The CDR3 totals 15 residues. The ends lost 6 bases at V and 4 bases at J; junction bases unmatched: 12. The DNA for the CDR3 is TGTGCCAGCACCGATGGGGCAGGGGGACCCTATGGCTACACCTTC. Translated: CASTDGAGGPYGYTF.

The V and J genes are TRBV19 and TRBJ1-2; TRBD1 aligns across 9 bases. The V gene's germline CDR1 is LNHDA and CDR2 SQIVND (reference sequence). The CDR3 covers 14 residues. V was pared by 3 bases and J by 5 bases, with 4 bases of the junction left unmatched. CDR3 DNA: TGTGCCAGTAGTATGGGACAGGGATTTTATGGCTACACCTTC. It translates to CASSMGQGFYGYTF.

This clone was seen only a few times. This chain uses TRBV7-6 with TRBJ2-3; TRBD2 agrees at 8 bases. J lost 3 bases, V lost 5 bases, and 19 bases had no gene match. CDR1 and CDR2 from the germline V gene are SGHVS and FNYEAQ. The CDR3 runs to 19 residues. CDR3 protein: CASSTSTTFYSGVTDTQYF. DNA of the CDR3: TGTGCCAGCAGCACCTCTACGACCTTCTATAGCGGGGTGACAGATACGCAGTATTTT. The full variable domain, with the rest looked up from reference TRBV7-6 and TRBJ2-3, is GAGVSQSPRYKVTKRGQDVALRCDPISGHVSLYWYRQALGQGPEFLTYFNYEAQQDKSGLPNDRFSAERPEGSISTLTIQRTEQRDSAMYRCASSTSTTFYSGVTDTQYFGPGTRLTVL.

The V call is TRBV2, the J call TRBJ1-5; no firm D call. CDR3 size: 14 residues. In germline, CDR1 is SNHLY, CDR2 FYNNEI. Trimming cost V 2 bases and J 2 bases, with 7 bases left between them. CDR3 sequence reads: CASSERGRNQPQHF. The CDR3 nucleotides read TGTGCCAGCAGTGAACGGGGTCGCAATCAGCCCCAGCATTTT.